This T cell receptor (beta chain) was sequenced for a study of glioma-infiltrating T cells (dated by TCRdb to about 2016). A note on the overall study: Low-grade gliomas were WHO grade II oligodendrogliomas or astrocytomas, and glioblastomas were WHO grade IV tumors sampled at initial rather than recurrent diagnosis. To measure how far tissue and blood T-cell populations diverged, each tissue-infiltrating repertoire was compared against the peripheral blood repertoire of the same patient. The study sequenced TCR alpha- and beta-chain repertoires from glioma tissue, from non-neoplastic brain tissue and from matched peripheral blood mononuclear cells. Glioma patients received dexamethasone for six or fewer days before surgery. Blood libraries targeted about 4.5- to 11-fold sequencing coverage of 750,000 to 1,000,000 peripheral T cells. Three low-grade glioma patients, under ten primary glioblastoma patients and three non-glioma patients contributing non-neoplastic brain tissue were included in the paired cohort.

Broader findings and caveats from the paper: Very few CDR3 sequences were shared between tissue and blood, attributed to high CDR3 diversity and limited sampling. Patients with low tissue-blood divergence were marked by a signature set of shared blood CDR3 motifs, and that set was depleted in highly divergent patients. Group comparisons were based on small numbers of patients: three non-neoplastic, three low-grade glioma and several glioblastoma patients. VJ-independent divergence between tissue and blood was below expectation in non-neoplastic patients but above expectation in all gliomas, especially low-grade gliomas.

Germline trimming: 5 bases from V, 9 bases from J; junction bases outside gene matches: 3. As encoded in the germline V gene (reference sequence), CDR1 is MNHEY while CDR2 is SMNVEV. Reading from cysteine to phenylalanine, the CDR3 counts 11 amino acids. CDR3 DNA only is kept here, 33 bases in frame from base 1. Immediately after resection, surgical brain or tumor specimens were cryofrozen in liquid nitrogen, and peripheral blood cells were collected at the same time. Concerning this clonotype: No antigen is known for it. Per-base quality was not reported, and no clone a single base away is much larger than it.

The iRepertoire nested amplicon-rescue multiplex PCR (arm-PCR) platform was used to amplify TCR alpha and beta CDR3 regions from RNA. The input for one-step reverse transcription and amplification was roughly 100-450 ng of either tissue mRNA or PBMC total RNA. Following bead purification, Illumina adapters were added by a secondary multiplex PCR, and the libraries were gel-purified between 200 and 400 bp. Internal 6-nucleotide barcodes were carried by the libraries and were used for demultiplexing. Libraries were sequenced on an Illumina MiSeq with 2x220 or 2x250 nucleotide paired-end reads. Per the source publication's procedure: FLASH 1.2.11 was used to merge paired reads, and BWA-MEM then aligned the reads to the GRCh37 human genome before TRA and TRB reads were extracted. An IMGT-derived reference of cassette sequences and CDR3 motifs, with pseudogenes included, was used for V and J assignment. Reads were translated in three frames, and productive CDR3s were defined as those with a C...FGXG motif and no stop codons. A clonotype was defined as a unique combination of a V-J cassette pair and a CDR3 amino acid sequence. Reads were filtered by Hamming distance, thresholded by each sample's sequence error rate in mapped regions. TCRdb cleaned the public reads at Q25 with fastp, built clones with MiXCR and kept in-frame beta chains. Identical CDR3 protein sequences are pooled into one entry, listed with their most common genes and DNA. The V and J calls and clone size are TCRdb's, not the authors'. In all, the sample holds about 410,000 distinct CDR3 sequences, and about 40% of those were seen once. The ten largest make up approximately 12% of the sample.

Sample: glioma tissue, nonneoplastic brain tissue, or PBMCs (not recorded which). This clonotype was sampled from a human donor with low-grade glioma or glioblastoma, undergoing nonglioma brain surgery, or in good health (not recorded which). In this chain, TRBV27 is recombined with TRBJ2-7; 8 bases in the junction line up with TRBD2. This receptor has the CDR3 CASSPTSGQYF. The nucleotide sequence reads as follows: TGTGCCAGCAGTCCTACTAGCGGGCAGTACTTC.